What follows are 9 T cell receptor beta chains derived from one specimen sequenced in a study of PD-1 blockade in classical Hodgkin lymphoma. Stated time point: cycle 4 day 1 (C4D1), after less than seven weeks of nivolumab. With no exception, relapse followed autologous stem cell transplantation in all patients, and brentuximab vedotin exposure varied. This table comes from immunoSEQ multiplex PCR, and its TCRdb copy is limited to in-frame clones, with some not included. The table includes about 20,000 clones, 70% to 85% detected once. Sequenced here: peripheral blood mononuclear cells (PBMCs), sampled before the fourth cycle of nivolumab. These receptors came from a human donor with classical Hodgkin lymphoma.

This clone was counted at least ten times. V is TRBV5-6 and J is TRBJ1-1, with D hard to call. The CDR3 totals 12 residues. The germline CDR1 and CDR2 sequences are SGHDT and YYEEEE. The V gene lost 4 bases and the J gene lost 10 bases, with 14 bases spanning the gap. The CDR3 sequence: CASSRLGEPAFF. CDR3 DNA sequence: TGTGCCAGCAGCAGACTCGGGGAGCCAGCTTTCTTT.

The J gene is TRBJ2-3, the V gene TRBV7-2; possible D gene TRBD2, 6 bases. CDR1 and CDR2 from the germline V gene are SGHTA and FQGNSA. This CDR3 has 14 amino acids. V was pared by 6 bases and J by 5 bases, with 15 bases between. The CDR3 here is CASSSSGAGDTQYF. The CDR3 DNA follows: TGTGCCAGCAGTAGTAGCGGCGCCGGAGATACGCAGTATTTT.

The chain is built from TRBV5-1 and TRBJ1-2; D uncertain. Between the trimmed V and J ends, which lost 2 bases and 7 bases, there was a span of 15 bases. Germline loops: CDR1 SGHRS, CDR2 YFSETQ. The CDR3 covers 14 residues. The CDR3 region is CASSFRTEDRGYTF. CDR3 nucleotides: TGCGCCAGCAGCTTTCGGACGGAGGATCGTGGCTACACCTTC.

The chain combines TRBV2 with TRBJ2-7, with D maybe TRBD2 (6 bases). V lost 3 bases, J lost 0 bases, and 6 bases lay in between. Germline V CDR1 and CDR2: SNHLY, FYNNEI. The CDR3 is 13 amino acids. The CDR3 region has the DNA TGTGCCAGCAGTGACGGGAGCTCCTACGAGCAGTACTTC. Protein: CASSDGSSYEQYF.

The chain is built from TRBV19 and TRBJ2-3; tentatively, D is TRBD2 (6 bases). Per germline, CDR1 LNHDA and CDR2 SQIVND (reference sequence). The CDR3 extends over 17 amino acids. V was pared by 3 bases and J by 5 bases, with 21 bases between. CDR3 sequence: CASSIPGVGSGQDTQYF. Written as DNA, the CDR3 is TGTGCCAGTAGTATCCCGGGAGTAGGAAGCGGGCAAGATACGCAGTATTTT.

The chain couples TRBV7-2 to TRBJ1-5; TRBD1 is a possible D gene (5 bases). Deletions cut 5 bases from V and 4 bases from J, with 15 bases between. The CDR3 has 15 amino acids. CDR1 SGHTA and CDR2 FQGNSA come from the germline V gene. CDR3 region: CASSPGRIRNQPQHF. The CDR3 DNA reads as TGTGCCAGCAGCCCGGGACGGATTAGGAATCAGCCCCAGCATTTT.

The CDR3 loop is CAWREGGRGYTF. In DNA, the CDR3 is TGTGCCTGGAGGGAAGGGGGCAGGGGCTACACCTTC. The V call is TRBV30, the J call TRBJ1-2, with 7 bases aligning to TRBD1. The germline V gene has CDR1 GTSNPN and CDR2 SVGIG (reference sequence). The CDR3 has 12 residues. The junction had 6 bases not matched to a gene; V was cut back by 3 bases and J by 8 bases.

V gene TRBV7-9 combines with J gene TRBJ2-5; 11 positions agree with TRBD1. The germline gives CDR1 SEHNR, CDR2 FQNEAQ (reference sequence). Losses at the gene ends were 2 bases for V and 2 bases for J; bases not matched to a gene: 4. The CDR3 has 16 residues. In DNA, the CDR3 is TGTGCCAGCAGCTTATTTCGGGACAGGGGGCAAGAGACCCAGTACTTC. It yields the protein CASSLFRDRGQETQYF.

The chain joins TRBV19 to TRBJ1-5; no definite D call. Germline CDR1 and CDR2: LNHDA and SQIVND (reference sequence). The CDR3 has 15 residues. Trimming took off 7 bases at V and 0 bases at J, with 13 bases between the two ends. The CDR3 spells CASTPDGISNQPQHF. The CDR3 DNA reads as TGTGCCAGTACCCCTGACGGGATTAGCAATCAGCCCCAGCATTTT.